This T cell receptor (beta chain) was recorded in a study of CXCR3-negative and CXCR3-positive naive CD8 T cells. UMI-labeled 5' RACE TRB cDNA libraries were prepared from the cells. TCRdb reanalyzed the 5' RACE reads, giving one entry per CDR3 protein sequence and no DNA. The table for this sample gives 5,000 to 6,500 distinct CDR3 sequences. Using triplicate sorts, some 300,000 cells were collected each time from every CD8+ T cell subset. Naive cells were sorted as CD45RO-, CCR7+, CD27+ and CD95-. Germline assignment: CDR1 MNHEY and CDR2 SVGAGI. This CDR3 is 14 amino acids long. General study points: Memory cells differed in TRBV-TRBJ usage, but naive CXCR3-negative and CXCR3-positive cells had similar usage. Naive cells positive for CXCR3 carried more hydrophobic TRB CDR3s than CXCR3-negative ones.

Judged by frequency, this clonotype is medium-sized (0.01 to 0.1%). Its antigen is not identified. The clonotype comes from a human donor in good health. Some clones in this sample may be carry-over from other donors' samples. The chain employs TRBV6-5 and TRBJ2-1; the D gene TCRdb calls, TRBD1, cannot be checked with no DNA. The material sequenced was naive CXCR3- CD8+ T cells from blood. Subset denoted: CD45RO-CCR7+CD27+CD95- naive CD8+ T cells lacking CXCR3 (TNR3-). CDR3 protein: CASSYPPGNNEQFF.